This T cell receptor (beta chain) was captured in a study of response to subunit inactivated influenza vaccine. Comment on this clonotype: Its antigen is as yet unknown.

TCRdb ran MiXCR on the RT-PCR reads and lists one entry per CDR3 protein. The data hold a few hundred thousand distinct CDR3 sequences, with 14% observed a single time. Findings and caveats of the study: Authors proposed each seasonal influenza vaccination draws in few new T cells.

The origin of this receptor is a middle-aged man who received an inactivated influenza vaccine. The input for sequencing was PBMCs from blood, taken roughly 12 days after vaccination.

CDR3: CASSQGVRETQYF. CDR3 nucleotides: TGTGCCAGCAGCCAAGGCGTCAGAGAGACCCAGTACTTC. The V and J genes are TRBV7-2 and TRBJ2-5, with D uncertain. Trimming took 5 bases from V and 4 from J, leaving 11 bases between them. The CDR3 loop spans 13 amino acids. The germline CDR1 and CDR2 sequences are SGHTA and FQGNSA.